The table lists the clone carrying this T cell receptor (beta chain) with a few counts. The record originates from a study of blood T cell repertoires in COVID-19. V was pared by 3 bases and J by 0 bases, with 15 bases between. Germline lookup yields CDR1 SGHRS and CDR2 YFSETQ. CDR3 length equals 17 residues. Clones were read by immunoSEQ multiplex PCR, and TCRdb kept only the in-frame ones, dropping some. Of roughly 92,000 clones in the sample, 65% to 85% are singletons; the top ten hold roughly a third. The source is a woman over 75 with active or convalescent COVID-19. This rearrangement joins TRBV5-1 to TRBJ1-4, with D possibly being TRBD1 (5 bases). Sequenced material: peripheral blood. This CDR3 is CASSSDPTGATNEKLFF. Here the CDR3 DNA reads TGCGCCAGCAGCTCTGACCCAACGGGGGCAACTAATGAAAAACTGTTTTTT.